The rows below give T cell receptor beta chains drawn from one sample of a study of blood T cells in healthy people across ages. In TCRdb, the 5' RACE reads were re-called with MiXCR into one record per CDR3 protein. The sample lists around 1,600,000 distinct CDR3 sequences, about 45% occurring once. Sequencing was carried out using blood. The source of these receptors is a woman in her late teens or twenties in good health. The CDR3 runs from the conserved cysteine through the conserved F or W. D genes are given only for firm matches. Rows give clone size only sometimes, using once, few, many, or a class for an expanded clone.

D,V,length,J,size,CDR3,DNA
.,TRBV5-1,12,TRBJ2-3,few,CASSLAMDTQYF,TGCGCCAGCAGCTTGGCGATGGATACGCAGTATTTT
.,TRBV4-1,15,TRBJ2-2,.,CASSQNTGTGWELFF,TGCGCCAGCAGCCAAAATACCGGGACGGGCTGGGAGCTGTTTTTT
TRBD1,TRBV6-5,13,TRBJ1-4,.,CASSGQGREKLFF,TGTGCCAGCAGTGGACAGGGTAGAGAAAAACTGTTTTTT
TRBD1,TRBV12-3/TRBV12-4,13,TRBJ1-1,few,CASGTGVDTEAFF,TGTGCCAGCGGGACAGGGGTCGACACTGAAGCTTTCTTT
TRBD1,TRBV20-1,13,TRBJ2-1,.,CSARGTGDNEQFF,TGCAGTGCTAGAGGCACAGGGGACAATGAGCAGTTCTTC
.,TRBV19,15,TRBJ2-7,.,CASSITPLSSYEQYF,TGCGCCAGTAGTATAACCCCGCTAAGCTCCTACGAGCAGTACTTC
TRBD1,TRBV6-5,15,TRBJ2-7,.,CASSYRGTGIYEQYF,TGTGCCAGCAGTTACCGAGGGACAGGGATCTACGAGCAGTACTTC
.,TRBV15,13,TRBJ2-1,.,CATSRPSYNEQFF,TGTGCCACCAGCAGACCGTCCTACAATGAGCAGTTCTTC
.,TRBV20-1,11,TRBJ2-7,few,CSAPRTYEQYF,TGCAGTGCACCCCGGACCTACGAGCAGTACTTC
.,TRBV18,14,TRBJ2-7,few,CASSPAAGRYEQYF,TGTGCCAGCTCACCCGCGGCAGGCCGCTACGAGCAGTACTTC